Listed here is a single T cell receptor (beta chain). The data are from a study of cytomegalovirus exposure and HLA in healthy donors. TCRdb's table, derived via immunoSEQ multiplex PCR, lists solely in-frame clones and lacks some. Altogether more than 90,000 clones are present, roughly 83% being singletons, with the ten largest covering 4% to 6%. Germline V gene sequence: CDR1 KGHSH, CDR2 LQKENI. With 3 bases removed from V and 4 bases from J, the gap between germline ends came to 10 bases. The length of the CDR3 is 13 residues. The V and J genes are TRBV18 and TRBJ2-7; D gene uncertain. The receptor was isolated from a man aged 18-30 years in good health and CMV-seronegative. What was sequenced was PBMCs. The CDR3 loop reads CASSPGSRYEQYF. CDR3 nucleotide sequence: TGTGCCAGCTCACCGGGCTCACGATACGAGCAGTACTTC.